The next 7 T cell receptor beta chains were all read from a single sample in a study of cytomegalovirus exposure and HLA in healthy donors. This PCR relied on a set of 60 Vbeta primers and 13 Jbeta primers. Profiling relied on immunoSEQ multiplex PCR, and the TCRdb table lists in-frame clones only, not all of them. The table has over 150,000 clones, approximately 88% seen once. Sequencing was carried out using PBMCs. The receptors originated from a woman aged 25 to 39 in good health and CMV-seronegative.

This chain links TRBV6-6 with TRBJ2-2, with D hard to call. Germline CDR1 is MNHNY and CDR2 is SVGAGI (reference sequence). The CDR3 sequence is 14 residues long. V lost 7 bases and J 4 bases, leaving 13 bases between the germline ends. CDR3 amino acids: CASTSTATTGELFF. DNA of the CDR3: TGTGCCAGCACGAGTACAGCCACCACCGGGGAGCTGTTTTTT.

This clone came up once. The V gene is TRBV15, the J gene TRBJ2-7; D may be TRBD2 (5 bases). Germline V lookup: CDR1 LNHNV, CDR2 YYDKDF (reference sequence). This CDR3 contains 15 residues. V was pared by 2 bases and J by 3 bases, with 14 bases between. The chain's CDR3 is CATSRSGILFYEQYF. The CDR3, as DNA: TGTGCCACCAGCAGATCCGGGATTCTTTTCTACGAGCAGTACTTC.

The chain recombines TRBV7-9 with TRBJ1-3; D remains unclear. The germline V gene encodes CDR1 SEHNR and CDR2 FQNEAQ (reference sequence). This CDR3 spans 14 amino acids. V gave up 2 bases and J gave up 1 base, with 6 bases separating them. Written as DNA, the CDR3 is TGTGCCAGCAGCTTAAGCGTTTCTGGAAACACCATATATTTT. Translation gives CASSLSVSGNTIYF.

This clone is a singleton in its sample. The V call is TRBV7-3, the J call TRBJ2-1, with TRBD2 identical over 8 bases. This CDR3 has 14 amino acids. V trimming: 3 bases; J trimming: 6 bases; junction bases outside the gene matches: 4. Germline lookup yields CDR1 SGHTA and CDR2 FQGTGA. The CDR3 loop is CASSFSGSGNEQFF. CDR3 DNA sequence: TGTGCCAGCAGCTTCAGCGGGAGTGGCAATGAGCAGTTCTTC.

The chain is built from TRBV5-1 and TRBJ2-7, with TRBD1 matching 9 bases. CDR1 and CDR2 from the germline V gene are SGHRS and YFSETQ. With V trimmed by 3 bases and J by 5 bases, 12 bases remained unmatched. This CDR3 contains 16 residues. In nucleotides, the CDR3 is TGCGCCAGCAGCTCCGGGACAGGGACCCTTCGGAACGAGCAGTACTTC. It is translated as CASSSGTGTLRNEQYF.

This clone was seen a handful of times. The chain uses TRBV28 and TRBJ2-7, with 12 bases that match TRBD1. V shed 5 bases, J shed 0 bases, and the junction held 14 bases outside the gene matches. Per germline, CDR1 MDHEN and CDR2 SYDVKM. The CDR3 spans 19 residues. As DNA, the CDR3 is TGTGCCAGCAGTCCCCGTCCCGGGACAGGGGGCTTTAGCTCCTACGAGCAGTACTTC. It encodes CASSPRPGTGGFSSYEQYF.

This clone was detected only once. The rearrangement joins TRBV7-2 to TRBJ2-1; 11 bases agree with TRBD2. V lost 0 bases to trimming and J lost 5 bases; unmatched junction nucleotides: 6. This CDR3 comprises 17 residues. The germline gives CDR1 SGHTA, CDR2 FQGNSA. CDR3 in DNA: TGTGCCAGCAGCTTAGCGAAGGTAGCGGGAGGGGACAATGAGCAGTTCTTC. It is translated as CASSLAKVAGGDNEQFF.